A selection of T cell receptor beta chains follows, all from one sample in a study of long-term antiretroviral therapy in people with HIV. Sequencing used immunoSEQ multiplex PCR; TCRdb keeps in-frame clones, though not all of them. The sample records under 15,000 clones, around 76% being singletons. Sequenced material: unsorted PBMCs, taken just over 8 years after starting antiretroviral therapy. All receptors come from a man aged 45-65 years with HIV. Both conserved end residues are part of each CDR3. A D gene is named only where the DNA matches it firmly. Some rows have no size entry. The others give once, few or many, or a class for an expanded clone.

D | J | V | size | DNA | CDR3
. | TRBJ2-3 | TRBV29-1 | . | TGCAGCGAAACCCCGCTAGGCACAGATACGCAGTATTTT | CSETPLGTDTQYF
. | TRBJ1-1 | TRBV20-1 | few | TGCAGTGCTAGAGAGGTCACTGAAGCTTTCTTT | CSAREVTEAFF
. | TRBJ1-5 | TRBV2 | . | TGTGCCAGCAGTGACGGCAGCACAAGCCAGTCTAGCAATCAGCCCCAGCATTTT | CASSDGSTSQSSNQPQHF
TRBD2 | TRBJ2-3 | TRBV11-2 | . | TGTGCCAGCAGCGCCAGAGGACTAGCGGGGAGAATTAGCACAGATACGCAGTATTTT | CASSARGLAGRISTDTQYF
. | TRBJ1-1 | TRBV7-3 | . | TGTGCCAGCAGCTCCCAGACAGAGACGAACACTGAAGCTTTCTTT | CASSSQTETNTEAFF
. | TRBJ2-2 | TRBV6-1 | . | TGTGCCACCTGGGGTCTGAACACCGGGGAGCTGTTTTTT | CATWGLNTGELFF
TRBD1 | TRBJ1-4 | TRBV19 | . | TGTGCCAGTAACACCGGACAGGGCGGGGAAAAACTGTTTTTT | CASNTGQGGEKLFF
TRBD2 | TRBJ2-1 | TRBV7-2 | . | TGTGCCAGCAGCTCGACAGGGTGGCGGGGGGGTTTTGTTGAGCAGTTCTTC | CASSSTGWRGGFVEQFF
. | TRBJ1-2 | TRBV2 | medium-sized | TGTGCCAGCAGGGAAACAGGGATCGATGGCTACACCTTC | CASRETGIDGYTF
. | TRBJ2-5 | TRBV5-5 | . | TGTGCCAGCAGCTTGATGGTATCGGAGACCCAGTACTTC | CASSLMVSETQYF
. | TRBJ2-2 | TRBV6-5 | few | TGTGCCAGCAGTTACTATGGGGATAGCTACACCGGGGAGCTGTTTTTT | CASSYYGDSYTGELFF
TRBD1 | TRBJ2-3 | TRBV13 | . | TGTGCCAGCAGCTTTAGTATCTTGGGGACAGGGGAGACAGATACGCAGTATTTT | CASSFSILGTGETDTQYF
. | TRBJ1-6 | TRBV19 | . | TGTGCCAGTAGCCCTGGGACAACCGGATCACCCCTCCACTTT | CASSPGTTGSPLHF
. | TRBJ2-1 | TRBV11-2 | . | TGTGCCAGCGCGAGGGAGCCGGGCCCCTACAATGAGCAGTTCTTC | CASAREPGPYNEQFF
. | TRBJ1-2 | TRBV6-1 | . | TGTGCCAGCCTAGACAGTTCACCCTATGGCTACACCTTC | CASLDSSPYGYTF
. | TRBJ1-3 | TRBV5-6 | . | TGTGCCAGCAGCTTGGAACAGGCTGGAAACACCATATATTTT | CASSLEQAGNTIYF
. | TRBJ1-5 | TRBV6-1 | . | TGTGCCAGCAGCCGGGACACTGACAATCAGCCCCAGCATTTT | CASSRDTDNQPQHF
. | TRBJ1-2 | TRBV10-3 | . | TGTGCCACCGGGGACGGTCCAGGATATGGCTACACCTTC | CATGDGPGYGYTF
. | TRBJ1-1 | TRBV5-4 | . | TGTGCCAGCAGCTTGGGGGGGAGGGCTGAAGCTTTCTTT | CASSLGGRAEAFF
. | TRBJ1-1 | TRBV27 | once | TGTGCCAGCAGTTTCACGGGGTTAAGGGACACTGAAGCTTTCTTT | CASSFTGLRDTEAFF
. | TRBJ1-5 | TRBV18 | . | TGTGCCAGCTCACCAACAGGGAATCAGCCCCAGCATTTT | CASSPTGNQPQHF
TRBD1 | TRBJ2-2 | TRBV6-5 | . | TGTGCCAGCAGTTGGGTCACAGGGGATAAAGGGGAGCTGTTTTTT | CASSWVTGDKGELFF
. | TRBJ1-1 | TRBV4-2 | . | TGTGCCAGCAGCCAAGTGAGGTTTTCGCCTGAAGCTTTCTTT | CASSQVRFSPEAFF
. | TRBJ1-2 | TRBV5-1 | . | TGCGCCAGCAGCTTGGTTGGGGGGAACTATGGCTACACCTTC | CASSLVGGNYGYTF
. | TRBJ1-2 | TRBV10-1 | . | TGCGCCAGCAGACACGAGTCGGGACACCGGCCGGGGGGCTACACCTTC | CASRHESGHRPGGYTF
. | TRBJ2-7 | TRBV16 | . | TGTGCCAGCAGCCAACGGAGCTACGAGCAGTACTTC | CASSQRSYEQYF
. | TRBJ1-4 | TRBV7-8 | . | TGTGCCAGCAGCCCAAAGAGTGCAACTAATGAAAAACTGTTTTTT | CASSPKSATNEKLFF
. | TRBJ2-5 | TRBV4-1 | few | TGCGCCAGCAGCGGGGTAGAGGAGACCCAGTACTTC | CASSGVEETQYF
. | TRBJ2-7 | TRBV4-1 | once | TGCGCCAGCAGCCAAGTCGCGGGGGCCCTCTCCTACGAGCAGTACTTC | CASSQVAGALSYEQYF
. | TRBJ2-1 | TRBV11-3 | . | TGTGCCAGCAGCTTAGAACCCCGGGCGGGGAATGAGCAGTTCTTC | CASSLEPRAGNEQFF
TRBD1 | TRBJ1-2 | TRBV10-2 | . | TGCGCCAGCAGTGGACCTTCGACAGGGCCCTATGGCTACACCTTC | CASSGPSTGPYGYTF
. | TRBJ1-3 | TRBV4-1 | . | TGCGCCAGCAGCCAAGGAACAGGGCCCGGAAACACCATATATTTT | CASSQGTGPGNTIYF
. | TRBJ1-2 | TRBV5-1 | . | TGCGCCAGCAGCTACCATGAGTCACAGGGCCGTCCTCATGGCTACACCTTC | CASSYHESQGRPHGYTF
TRBD1 | TRBJ1-1 | TRBV6-5 | . | TGTGCCAGCAGTCAGGGGGCGTACACTGAAGCTTTCTTT | CASSQGAYTEAFF
TRBD2 | TRBJ2-1 | TRBV5-1 | few | TGCGCCAGCAGCTTGGTTAGCGGGTCATACGGGTTCGGTGAGCAGTTCTTC | CASSLVSGSYGFGEQFF
TRBD1 | TRBJ2-1 | TRBV5-1 | . | TGCGCCAGCAGCGTGGACAGGCACGAGCAGTTCTTC | CASSVDRHEQFF
. | TRBJ2-7 | TRBV2 | . | TGTGCCAGCAGGGACCGCTACGAGCAGTACTTC | CASRDRYEQYF
. | TRBJ1-5 | TRBV7-2 | . | TGTGCCACCAAGGGTTTCAATCAGCCCCAGCATTTT | CATKGFNQPQHF
. | TRBJ2-7 | TRBV7-9 | . | TGTGCCAGCAGCCCAGTCTCCTACGAGCAGTACTTC | CASSPVSYEQYF
. | TRBJ1-2 | TRBV9 | . | TGTGCCAGCAGCTCCAGTTGGGGCTACACCTTC | CASSSSWGYTF
. | TRBJ1-1 | TRBV4-1 | . | TGCGCCAGCAGCCAATCCCGCAGTGGGGGAGTTTTGGACACTGAAGCTTTCTTT | CASSQSRSGGVLDTEAFF